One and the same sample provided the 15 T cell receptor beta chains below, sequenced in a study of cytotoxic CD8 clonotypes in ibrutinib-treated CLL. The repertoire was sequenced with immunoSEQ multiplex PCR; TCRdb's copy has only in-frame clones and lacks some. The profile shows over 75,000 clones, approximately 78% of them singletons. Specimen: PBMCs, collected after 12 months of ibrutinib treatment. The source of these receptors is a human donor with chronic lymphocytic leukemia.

The CDR3 nucleotides are TGTGCCACCAGTCGGCTGGCCAATCAGCCCCAGCATTTT. Its translation is CATSRLANQPQHF. The genes are TRBV15 and TRBJ1-5; D not certain. The germline V gene encodes CDR1 LNHNV and CDR2 YYDKDF (reference sequence). This CDR3 contains 13 residues. With 6 bases removed from V and 3 bases from J, the gap between germline ends came to 9 bases.

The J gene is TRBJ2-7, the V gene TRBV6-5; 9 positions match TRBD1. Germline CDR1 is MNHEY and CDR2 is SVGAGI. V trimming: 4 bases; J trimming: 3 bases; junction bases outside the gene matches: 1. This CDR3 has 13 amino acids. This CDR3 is CASSWDRDYEQYF. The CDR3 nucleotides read TGTGCCAGCAGTTGGGACAGGGACTACGAGCAGTACTTC.

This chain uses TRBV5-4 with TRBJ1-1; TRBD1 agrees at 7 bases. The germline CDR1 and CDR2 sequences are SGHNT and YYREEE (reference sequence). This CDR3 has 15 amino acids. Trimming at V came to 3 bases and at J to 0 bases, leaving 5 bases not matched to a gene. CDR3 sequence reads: CASSSGTVMNTEAFF. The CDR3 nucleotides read TGTGCCAGCAGCTCAGGGACAGTCATGAACACTGAAGCTTTCTTT.

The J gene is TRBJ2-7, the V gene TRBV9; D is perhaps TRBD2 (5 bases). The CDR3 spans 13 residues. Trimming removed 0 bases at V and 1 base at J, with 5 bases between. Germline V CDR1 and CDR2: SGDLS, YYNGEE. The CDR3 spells CASSVAGSYEQYF. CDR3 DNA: TGTGCCAGCAGCGTAGCGGGGTCCTACGAGCAGTACTTC.

The CDR3 coding sequence is TGTGCCAGCACCAAGGGAAACAATGAGCAGTTCTTC. Protein product: CASTKGNNEQFF. The V call is TRBV7-3, the J call TRBJ2-1; the D is unclear. V gave up 7 bases and J gave up 5 bases, with 9 bases separating them. CDR3 length: 12 amino acids. Germline CDR1 SGHTA, CDR2 FQGTGA.

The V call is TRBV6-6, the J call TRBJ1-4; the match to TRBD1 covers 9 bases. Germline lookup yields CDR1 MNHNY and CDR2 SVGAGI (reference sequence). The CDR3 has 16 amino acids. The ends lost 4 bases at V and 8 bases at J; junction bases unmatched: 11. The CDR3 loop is CASSFGQGYGTEKLFF. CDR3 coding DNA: TGTGCCAGCAGTTTCGGACAGGGGTACGGTACGGAAAAACTGTTTTTT.

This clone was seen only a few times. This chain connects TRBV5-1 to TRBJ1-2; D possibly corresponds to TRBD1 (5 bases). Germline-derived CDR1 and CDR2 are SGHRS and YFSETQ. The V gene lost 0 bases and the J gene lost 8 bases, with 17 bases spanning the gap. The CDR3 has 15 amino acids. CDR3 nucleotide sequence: TGCGCCAGCAGCTTGGCCGTGGGGCAAGGCGAGGGCTACACCTTC. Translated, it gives CASSLAVGQGEGYTF.

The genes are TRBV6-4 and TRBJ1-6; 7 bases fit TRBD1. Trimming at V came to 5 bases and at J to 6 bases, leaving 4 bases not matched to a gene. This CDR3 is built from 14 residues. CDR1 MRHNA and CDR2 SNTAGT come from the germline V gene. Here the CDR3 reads CASSTGTANSPLHF. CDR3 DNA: TGTGCCAGCAGTACCGGGACAGCTAATTCACCCCTCCACTTT.

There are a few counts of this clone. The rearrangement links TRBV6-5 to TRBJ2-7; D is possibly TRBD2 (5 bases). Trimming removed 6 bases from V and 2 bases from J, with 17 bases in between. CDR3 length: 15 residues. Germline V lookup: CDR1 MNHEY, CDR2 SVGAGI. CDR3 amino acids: CASRPGDIATYEQYF. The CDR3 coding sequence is TGTGCCAGCAGACCCGGAGATATAGCGACCTACGAGCAGTACTTC.

CDR3 loop: CAISESGPEPQYF. The CDR3 nucleotides are TGTGCCATCAGTGAGTCGGGACCCGAGCCCCAGTACTTC. V gene TRBV10-3 combines with J gene TRBJ2-5; TRBD1 or TRBD2 may be the D gene (5 bases each). Trimming took off 0 bases at V and 9 bases at J, with 11 bases between the two ends. Germline loops: CDR1 ENHRY, CDR2 SYGVKD. This CDR3 region has 13 residues.

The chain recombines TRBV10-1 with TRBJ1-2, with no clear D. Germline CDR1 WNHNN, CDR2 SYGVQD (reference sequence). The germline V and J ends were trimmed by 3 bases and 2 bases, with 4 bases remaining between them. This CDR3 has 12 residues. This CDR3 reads CASSDRNYGYTF. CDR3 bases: TGCGCCAGCAGTGACAGGAACTATGGCTACACCTTC.

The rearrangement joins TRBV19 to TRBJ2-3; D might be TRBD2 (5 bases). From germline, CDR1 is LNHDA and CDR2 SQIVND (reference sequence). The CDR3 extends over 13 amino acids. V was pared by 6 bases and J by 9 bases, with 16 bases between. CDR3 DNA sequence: TGTGCCAGTAGGGATCGGGGTGACTACACGCAGTATTTT. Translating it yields CASRDRGDYTQYF.

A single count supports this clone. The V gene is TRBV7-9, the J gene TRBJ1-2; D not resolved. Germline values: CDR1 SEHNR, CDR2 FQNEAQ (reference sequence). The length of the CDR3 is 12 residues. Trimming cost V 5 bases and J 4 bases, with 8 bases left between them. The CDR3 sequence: CASSGQIYGYTF. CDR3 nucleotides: TGTGCCAGCAGCGGCCAAATCTATGGCTACACCTTC. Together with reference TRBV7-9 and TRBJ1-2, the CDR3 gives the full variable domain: DTGVSQNPRHKITKRGQNVTFRCDPISEHNRLYWYRQTLGQGPEFLTYFQNEAQLEKSRLLSDRFSAERPKGSFSTLEIQRTEQGDSAMYLCASSGQIYGYTFGSGTRLTVV.

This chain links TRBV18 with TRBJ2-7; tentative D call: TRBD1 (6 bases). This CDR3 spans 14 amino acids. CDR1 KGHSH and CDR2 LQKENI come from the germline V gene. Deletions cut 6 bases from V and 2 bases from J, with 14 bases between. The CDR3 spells CASSTGTQTYEQYF. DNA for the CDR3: TGTGCCAGCTCTACCGGGACACAGACCTACGAGCAGTACTTC.

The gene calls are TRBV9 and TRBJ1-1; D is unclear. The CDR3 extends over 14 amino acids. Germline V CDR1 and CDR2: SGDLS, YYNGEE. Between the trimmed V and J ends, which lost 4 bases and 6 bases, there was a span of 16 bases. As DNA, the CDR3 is TGTGCCAGCAGCCCACAAGTCTCTGGGGCTGAAGCTTTCTTT. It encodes CASSPQVSGAEAFF.